The 6 T cell receptor beta chains given below trace back to one sample, sequenced in a study of shared clonotypes between healthy human individuals. The data were produced by immunoSEQ multiplex PCR, yet TCRdb's version contains in-frame clones alone and is incomplete. The table includes millions of clones, more than 80% detected once. Sequencing input: naive CD4+ T cells sorted from blood. Indicated subset: CD45RA+ positively selected. These receptors all stem from a man aged 18 to 30 in good health.

The chain combines TRBV6-1 with TRBJ1-5; perhaps TRBD1 as D (6 bases). In germline, CDR1 is MNHNS, CDR2 SASEGT. This CDR3 is built from 16 residues. V dropped 3 bases and J dropped 7 bases, with 19 bases sitting between them. The CDR3 region has the DNA TGTGCCAGCAGTGAGATAGGAGGGGGGCCGAAACAGCCCCAGCATTTT. Amino acids: CASSEIGGGPKQPQHF.

This clone was observed a handful of times. Other DNA sequences of this sample code for an identical CDR3. The chain couples TRBV19 to TRBJ1-5; D not resolved. CDR1 and CDR2 from the germline V gene are LNHDA and SQIVND (reference sequence). The germline V and J ends were trimmed by 4 bases and 7 bases, with 11 bases remaining between them. This CDR3 has 13 residues. In nucleotides, the CDR3 is TGTGCCAGTAGTAGAGGGCTCGGCCAGCCCCAGCATTTT. Its protein product is CASSRGLGQPQHF.

V usage is TRBV2 and J usage is TRBJ2-7; TRBD2 might be the D (5 bases). Trimming stripped 6 bases from V and 3 bases from J, with 18 bases between. The germline CDR1 and CDR2 sequences are SNHLY and FYNNEI. The CDR3 sequence is 15 residues long. The CDR3: CASSAELGNYYEQYF. In DNA, the CDR3 is TGTGCCAGCAGCGCCGAACTAGGGAATTACTACGAGCAGTACTTC.

This clone was counted only a few times. V gene TRBV9 combines with J gene TRBJ2-1; D may be TRBD2 (5 bases). The CDR3 has 14 residues. CDR1 is SGDLS and CDR2 is YYNGEE in the germline V gene. V shed 0 bases and J shed 9 bases, with 13 bases lying between them. In nucleotides, the CDR3 is TGTGCCAGCAGCGTAGATCTCCTAGCAGCTGAGCAGTTCTTC. This encodes CASSVDLLAAEQFF.

The genes are TRBV18 and TRBJ1-1; D is unresolved. CDR1 KGHSH and CDR2 LQKENI come from the germline V gene. V gave up 4 bases and J gave up 3 bases, with 9 bases separating them. The CDR3 has 13 amino acids. As DNA, the CDR3 is TGTGCCAGCTCACTCGGACTATACACTGAAGCTTTCTTT. Protein sequence: CASSLGLYTEAFF.

V usage is TRBV5-1 and J usage is TRBJ1-3; tentatively, D is TRBD1 (5 bases). Germline loops: CDR1 SGHRS, CDR2 YFSETQ. With 6 bases removed from V and 3 bases from J, the gap between germline ends came to 13 bases. The CDR3 is made up of 14 amino acids. The CDR3 nucleotides are TGCGCCAGCACCATGGGGCTAGTTGGAAACACCATATATTTT. It is translated as CASTMGLVGNTIYF.